A selection of T cell receptor beta chains follows, all from one sample in a study of T cells in Graves' hyperthyroidism and ophthalmopathy. TCRdb re-derived calls from the multiplex PCR reads in MiXCR, one entry per CDR3 protein. Here the sample spans about 560,000 distinct CDR3 sequences, around 17% being singletons. Specimen: blood. Receptors were obtained from a woman between 18 and 29 years old with Graves' hyperthyroidism. CDR3s include the opening cysteine and the closing phenylalanine or tryptophan. The D gene is left open where the match is weak. Only some rows state a clone size, as once, few, many or a class for expanded clones.

D,J,size,V,CDR3,DNA
-,TRBJ2-7,-,TRBV9,CASSVGIMAGHYEQYF,TGTGCCAGCAGCGTAGGTATAATGGCGGGCCACTACGAGCAGTACTTC
TRBD1,TRBJ1-1,-,TRBV4-2,CASSATGYDTEAFF,TGTGCCAGCAGCGCGACAGGGTATGACACTGAAGCTTTCTTT
-,TRBJ2-3,-,TRBV15,CATSSLYREPEASPGADTQYF,TGTGCCACCAGCAGCCTCTACAGGGAGCCCGAAGCAAGTCCAGGAGCAGATACGCAGTATTTT
-,TRBJ2-5,many,TRBV7-9,CASILLGEETQYF,TGTGCCAGCATTTTACTAGGGGAAGAGACCCAGTACTTC
TRBD2,TRBJ2-3,few,TRBV27,CASSPAMGLAGGTTDTQYF,TGTGCCAGCAGTCCCGCGATGGGGCTAGCGGGAGGTACCACAGATACGCAGTATTTT
-,TRBJ2-2,-,TRBV11-2,CASSLEVGQIRTGELFF,TGTGCCAGCAGCTTAGAAGTCGGACAAATCCGCACCGGGGAGCTGTTTTTT
TRBD1,TRBJ1-5,many,TRBV28,CASSLRLEGARSQPQHF,TGTGCCAGCAGTTTACGCCTTGAGGGGGCGCGGAGTCAGCCCCAGCATTTT
TRBD1,TRBJ1-2,few,TRBV6-2/TRBV6-3,CASRLYRDRVYGYTF,TGTGCCAGCAGGCTTTACCGGGACAGGGTCTATGGCTACACCTTC
-,TRBJ1-1,many,TRBV6-1,CASISWGLNTEAFF,TGTGCCAGCATTTCCTGGGGACTGAACACTGAAGCTTTCTTT
-,TRBJ1-5,-,TRBV10-3,CAISEKQGVNQPQHF,TGTGCCATCAGTGAAAAACAGGGAGTAAATCAGCCCCAGCATTTT
-,TRBJ2-7,-,TRBV29-1,CSASVYRLGDHEQYF,TGCAGCGCCTCAGTATACAGACTAGGAGATCACGAGCAGTACTTC
-,TRBJ2-1,many,TRBV12-5,CASAYRPTGSYNEQFF,TGTGCTAGTGCCTACCGGCCGACGGGCTCCTACAATGAGCAGTTCTTC
TRBD1,TRBJ1-2,-,TRBV7-9,CASSPLWGTGNGYTF,TGTGCCAGCAGCCCCCTCTGGGGGACAGGGAATGGCTACACCTTC
TRBD2,TRBJ2-3,-,TRBV3-1,CASSPMSRRGGQDTQYF,TGTGCCAGCAGCCCAATGAGTAGGCGGGGGGGCCAAGATACGCAGTATTTT
-,TRBJ2-2,once,TRBV3-1,CASRPGAGAEAGELFF,TGTGCCAGCCGACCCGGGGCGGGGGCCGAGGCCGGGGAGCTGTTTTTT